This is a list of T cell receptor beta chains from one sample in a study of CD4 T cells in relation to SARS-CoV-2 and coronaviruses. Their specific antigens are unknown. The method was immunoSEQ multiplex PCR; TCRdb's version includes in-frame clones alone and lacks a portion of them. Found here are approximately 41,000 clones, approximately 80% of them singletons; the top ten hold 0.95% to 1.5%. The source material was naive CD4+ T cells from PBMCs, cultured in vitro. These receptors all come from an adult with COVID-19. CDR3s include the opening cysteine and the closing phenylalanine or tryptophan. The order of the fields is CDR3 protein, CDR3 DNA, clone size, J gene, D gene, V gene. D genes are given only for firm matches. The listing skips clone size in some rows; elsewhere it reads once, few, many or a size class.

CDR3: CASTRRGTDTQYF
DNA: TGTGCCAGCACACGGCGGGGCACAGATACGCAGTATTTT
size: NA
J: TRBJ2-3
D: NA
V: TRBV5-4

CDR3: CASSPRGRNTEAFF
DNA: TGCGCCAGCAGCCCGCGGGGGAGGAACACTGAAGCTTTCTTT
size: once
J: TRBJ1-1
D: NA
V: TRBV5-1

CDR3: CASSDGSLRYEQYF
DNA: TGTGCCAGCAGTGACGGGTCTTTGAGGTACGAGCAGTACTTC
size: NA
J: TRBJ2-7
D: NA
V: TRBV6-4

CDR3: CASSINPGSHNEQFF
DNA: TGTGCCAGTAGTATTAACCCGGGTTCCCACAATGAGCAGTTCTTC
size: NA
J: TRBJ2-1
D: NA
V: TRBV19

CDR3: CASSPAGIRETQYF
DNA: TGTGCCAGCAGCCCAGCCGGTATTCGTGAGACCCAGTACTTC
size: NA
J: TRBJ2-5
D: NA
V: TRBV9

CDR3: CATSEGPGSYEQYF
DNA: TGTGCCACCAGTGAGGGGCCCGGATCCTACGAGCAGTACTTC
size: NA
J: TRBJ2-7
D: NA
V: TRBV24-1

CDR3: CSVSGSMTGPNQETQYF
DNA: TGCAGCGTGTCTGGGTCTATGACAGGGCCGAACCAAGAGACCCAGTACTTC
size: NA
J: TRBJ2-5
D: TRBD1
V: TRBV29-1

CDR3: CASSLAVGQNYGYTF
DNA: TGTGCCAGCAGCTTGGCCGTAGGGCAGAACTATGGCTACACCTTC
size: NA
J: TRBJ1-2
D: NA
V: TRBV5-4

CDR3: CAWSALRGNQPQHF
DNA: TGTGCCTGGAGTGCCCTCAGAGGCAATCAGCCCCAGCATTTT
size: NA
J: TRBJ1-5
D: NA
V: TRBV30

CDR3: CASSLGAGADGGYTF
DNA: TGTGCCAGCAGCTTAGGGGCGGGAGCGGACGGCGGCTACACCTTC
size: NA
J: TRBJ1-2
D: NA
V: TRBV7-9

CDR3: CASSGTDGYTF
DNA: TGTGCCAGCAGTGGGACCGATGGCTACACCTTC
size: once
J: TRBJ1-2
D: NA
V: TRBV28

CDR3: CASKGGTGNEKLFF
DNA: TGTGCCAGTAAAGGGGGGACAGGGAATGAAAAACTGTTTTTT
size: NA
J: TRBJ1-4
D: TRBD1
V: TRBV19

CDR3: CASSVGQGGSYEQYF
DNA: TGTGCCAGCAGTGTGGGACAGGGGGGTTCTTACGAGCAGTACTTC
size: NA
J: TRBJ2-7
D: TRBD1
V: TRBV2

CDR3: CSVEGSGIETGELFF
DNA: TGCAGCGTTGAGGGTAGCGGGATCGAGACCGGGGAGCTGTTTTTT
size: NA
J: TRBJ2-2
D: TRBD2
V: TRBV29-1

CDR3: CASSPGGAFSYEQYF
DNA: TGTGCCAGCAGTCCTGGCGGAGCCTTCTCCTACGAGCAGTACTTC
size: once
J: TRBJ2-7
D: NA
V: TRBV5-5

CDR3: CASSLDGGHTEAFF
DNA: TGTGCCAGCAGCTTAGACGGCGGGCACACTGAAGCTTTCTTT
size: NA
J: TRBJ1-1
D: NA
V: TRBV11-2

CDR3: CASSQEAGTNEKLFF
DNA: TGCGCCAGCAGCCAAGAGGCGGGAACTAATGAAAAACTGTTTTTT
size: NA
J: TRBJ1-4
D: NA
V: TRBV4-1

CDR3: CASSISATGTGEQYF
DNA: TGTGCCAGTAGTATATCCGCAACGGGTACCGGCGAGCAGTACTTC
size: NA
J: TRBJ2-7
D: NA
V: TRBV19